Described below is a single T cell receptor (beta chain) sequence and its context. It has no known antigen specificity. The sample holds no much larger clone one base away, and base qualities are not on file. The immunoSEQ Assay, a bias-controlled multiplex PCR, was used to amplify TCRbeta CDR3 regions from genomic DNA. On the authors' methods: The number of nucleated cells in each sample was estimated from the amplification of reference gene primers within the assay. Sequence reads were collapsed and filtered to measure the absolute abundance of every unique TCRbeta CDR3 rearrangement. For each sample, productive Simpson clonality was calculated as the square root of Simpson's diversity index across productive rearrangements. Not all clones reach the TCRdb copy of this immuneACCESS table, which keeps in-frame sequences only. Checked studies attribute under half of the gap to unresolved V genes and leave the rest unexplained. V, J and clone size are taken as reported in that table, and D and trimming were inferred from the DNA itself. The sample contains 370,000 or so clones, about 80% of them found a single time. Together, the top ten hold around 1% of the sample.

These data are taken from a study of blood T cell repertoires in COVID-19 (TCRdb year 2020). Turning to the overall study: Samples covering the acute and convalescent phases of COVID-19 were provided by collaborators in the United States, Italy and Spain. A freely available public database, intended as a resource for researchers studying the immune response to SARS-CoV-2, is where the repertoires were released. HLA class I and class II types, where available, came from metadata supplied by the sample provider rather than from assay-based typing. Nearly every sample came with metadata listing a de-identified subject ID, COVID-19 status, age in years and sex. The dataset comprised deeply sampled blood TCRbeta repertoires from subjects exposed to, actively infected with, or recovered from COVID-19. The prospective study material was composed of cDNA or gDNA derived from T cells, B-cell-depleted T cells, or PBMCs. Samples came from the ongoing ImmuneRACE study (first 160 participants) plus 1,254 subjects from 6 global collaborators. Beyond this particular receptor, the publication reports: The quantity of clinical and demographic metadata differed by source and by participant and was supplied without curation.

Collaborating institutions collected whole blood in K2EDTA tubes following their own protocols. For TCRbeta analysis, collaborators shipped samples in one of three forms: frozen whole blood, isolated PBMCs, or DNA extracted from either of those sample types. The germline V gene (reference sequence) yields SGHNT for CDR1 and YYREEE for CDR2. Measured from the cysteine to the phenylalanine, the CDR3 is 14 residues long. The kept DNA is CDR3 alone, 42 bases in frame from the first base. Trimming takes 5 bases from V and 4 bases from J, and the germline ends sit 15 bases apart. The receptor chain draws on TRBV5-4 and TRBJ1-2; perhaps TRBD1 is the D gene, with 6 bases matching. The sequence was collected from a human donor with acute or convalescent COVID-19. The donor label of this sample is uncertain. The sequencing input was peripheral blood. CDR3 reads: CASSSAQGPYGYTF. The nucleotides read TGTGCCAGCAGTTCGGCCCAGGGGCCCTATGGCTACACCTTC.